This T cell receptor beta chain derives from a study of blood T cells in healthy people across ages. This clonotype was found a few times. The antigen is not known. Study results and caveats: The study could not conclusively compare naive and antigen-experienced cells, given its unsorted PBMCs. Total diversity from one million sequenced T cells was likely underestimated.

A second PCR of roughly 6 to 12 cycles used a sample-barcoded 5' primer and a J-beta primer mix. MiXCR, applied by TCRdb to the 5' RACE reads, yields one record per CDR3 protein. The sample contains around 1,900,000 distinct CDR3 sequences, approximately 39% of which appear only once. Drawn from each donor were ten milliliters of peripheral blood. No fewer than 5 micrograms of total RNA were isolated from every sample. The CDR3 runs to 16 residues. Per the germline V gene, CDR1 is MGHRA and CDR2 is YSYEKL. V lost 1 base, J lost 0 bases, and 10 bases lay in between. Sequenced input: blood. This clonotype was sampled from a human donor in good health. The chain joins TRBV4-1 to TRBJ2-1, with D possibly TRBD2 on 5 matching bases. DNA for the CDR3: TGCGCCAGCAGCCAAGTGTTGGGGAGCTCCTACAATGAGCAGTTCTTC. Translated: CASSQVLGSSYNEQFF.